The source of this T cell receptor (beta chain) is a study of blood T cell repertoires in COVID-19. Trimming shortened V by 5 bases and J by 5 bases, and 12 bases separated the two germline ends. There are 13 residues in the CDR3. Germline V gene data show CDR1 as SGHTA and CDR2 as FQGTGA. Produced via immunoSEQ multiplex PCR; TCRdb's table is partial and in-frame only. The sample includes approximately 500,000 clones, 85% to 90% of them seen just once. The gene calls are TRBV7-3 and TRBJ1-1, with D maybe TRBD1 (6 bases). This sequence originates from a woman aged 45-60 years with COVID-19, enrolled during active disease. Sample: peripheral blood. The CDR3 sequence: CASSPSRGTEAFF. CDR3 sequence (DNA): TGTGCCAGCAGCCCCTCGAGGGGGACTGAAGCTTTCTTT.